The 13 T cell receptor beta chains below come from one sample, sequenced in a study of cytomegalovirus exposure and HLA in healthy donors. Both 60 Vbeta primers and 13 Jbeta primers went into the PCR. The repertoire was sequenced with immunoSEQ multiplex PCR; TCRdb's copy has only in-frame clones and lacks some. The table shows roughly 150,000 clones, with approximately 73% occurring only once. The source material was PBMCs. The receptors stem from a woman aged 18-30 years in good health and CMV-seropositive.

V gene TRBV5-5 combines with J gene TRBJ1-5; D gene uncertain. The CDR3 loop spans 14 amino acids. Trimming left V 1 base short and J 6 bases short, with 11 bases between. Germline loops: CDR1 SGHKS, CDR2 YYEKEE (reference sequence). CDR3 nucleotides: TGTGCCAGCAGCTTGTCCGTCGGGATTCAGCCCCAGCATTTT. Amino acids: CASSLSVGIQPQHF.

The chain recombines TRBV4-2 with TRBJ2-2; 10 bases are a match to TRBD2. This CDR3 has 18 residues. From germline, CDR1 is LGHNA and CDR2 YNFKEQ. Trimming at V came to 4 bases and at J to 0 bases, leaving 8 bases not matched to a gene. CDR3 coding DNA: TGTGCCAGCAGCCGCATTAGCGGGGGGCCTACGAACACCGGGGAGCTGTTTTTT. The encoded protein is CASSRISGGPTNTGELFF.

The CDR3 loop is CSVAPFDTEAFF. CDR3 nucleotides: TGCAGCGTTGCCCCCTTCGACACTGAAGCTTTCTTT. V is TRBV29-1 and J is TRBJ1-1; D is unclear. Trimming removed 4 bases from V and 3 bases from J, with 9 bases in between. CDR3 length equals 12 residues. Germline V gene sequence: CDR1 SQVTM, CDR2 ANQGSEA.

This clone was detected only a few times. The rearrangement joins TRBV2 to TRBJ1-5; D gene unclear. From germline, CDR1 is SNHLY and CDR2 FYNNEI. V lost 6 bases and J lost 6, with 15 bases in between. There are 14 residues in the CDR3. The CDR3 coding sequence is TGTGCCAGCAGGGAGGTTTCAGGCGGTCAGCCCCAGCATTTT. It translates to CASREVSGGQPQHF. The full variable domain, its missing parts supplied by reference TRBV2 and TRBJ1-5, is EPEVTQTPSHQVTQMGQEVILRCVPISNHLYFYWYRQILGQKVEFLVSFYNNEISEKSEIFDDQFSVERPDGSNFTLKIRSTKLEDSAMYFCASREVSGGQPQHFGDGTRLSIL.

This clone was seen a handful of times. The CDR3 bases are TGTGCCAGCAGTGAAATCCGGGTTGAGACGGAGACCCAGTACTTC. The encoded protein is CASSEIRVETETQYF. This sequence joins TRBV2 and TRBJ2-5; D ambiguous. Trimming removed 2 bases at V and 5 bases at J, with 15 bases between. Germline CDR1 SNHLY, CDR2 FYNNEI. The CDR3 length is 15 residues.

V usage is TRBV5-1 and J usage is TRBJ2-1, with a weak D call TRBD2 (7 bases). CDR3 length: 18 residues. The germline V gene encodes CDR1 SGHRS and CDR2 YFSETQ. V was trimmed by 4 bases and J by 7 bases, leaving 27 bases between them. CDR3 sequence (DNA): TGCGCCAGCAGCCCTATCCTAAATACAGGGAGGGAGGGTAATGAGCAGTTCTTC. This gives the protein CASSPILNTGREGNEQFF.

The chain recombines TRBV27 with TRBJ1-4, with D uncertain. CDR3 length: 16 amino acids. Trimming removed 5 bases at V and 8 bases at J, with 21 bases between. CDR1 is MNHEY, CDR2 SMNVEV, per germline (reference sequence). CDR3 protein: CASSPEGYSLMEKLFF. CDR3 DNA: TGTGCCAGCAGTCCAGAAGGTTATAGCCTAATGGAAAAACTGTTTTTT.

The chain links TRBV13 to TRBJ2-7; 7 bases map to TRBD2. This CDR3 comprises 16 residues. CDR1 and CDR2 from the germline V gene are PRHDT and FYEKMQ (reference sequence). V trimming: 0 bases; J trimming: 2 bases; junction bases outside the gene matches: 7. The CDR3 bases are TGTGCCAGCAGCTTAGGCCCCAGCGGGGAAACCTACGAGCAGTACTTC. Its translation is CASSLGPSGETYEQYF.

V usage is TRBV11-2 and J usage is TRBJ2-1, with TRBD1 matching 9 bases. The CDR3 spans 15 residues. The germline V gene encodes CDR1 SGHAT and CDR2 FQNNGV. V trimming: 1 base; J trimming: 13 bases; junction bases outside the gene matches: 11. The CDR3 protein is CASSLGQGVIANQFF. In DNA form, the CDR3 reads TGTGCCAGCAGCTTAGGACAGGGGGTGATAGCGAACCAGTTCTTC.

The J gene is TRBJ1-2, the V gene TRBV5-4; D unresolved. V dropped 1 base and J dropped 6 bases, with 10 bases sitting between them. Germline V CDR1 and CDR2: SGHNT, YYREEE (reference sequence). The length of the CDR3 is 13 residues. The CDR3 is CASSLPLADGYTF. DNA of the CDR3: TGTGCCAGCAGCTTGCCTTTGGCGGATGGCTACACCTTC.

The V and J genes are TRBV7-2 and TRBJ1-6; a weak D match, TRBD1 (5 bases). CDR1 and CDR2 (germline): SGHTA, FQGNSA. V gave up 0 bases and J gave up 9 bases, with 12 bases separating them. The CDR3 totals 15 residues. This CDR3 is CASSLAAGRGSPLHF. The CDR3, as DNA: TGTGCCAGCAGCTTAGCAGCAGGGCGCGGTTCACCCCTCCACTTT.

The table lists this clone with a few counts. The V gene is TRBV28, the J gene TRBJ1-6; the D gene is possibly TRBD1 (5 bases). V was clipped by 7 bases and J by 6 bases, with 19 bases between them. This CDR3 has 16 residues. The V gene's germline CDR1 is MDHEN and CDR2 SYDVKM. CDR3 sequence (DNA): TGTGCCAGCACTTCCACCGGGGGGACCTCTAATTCACCCCTCCACTTT. It specifies CASTSTGGTSNSPLHF.

The chain combines TRBV6-5 with TRBJ1-1; 8 nucleotides match TRBD1. Germline loops: CDR1 MNHEY, CDR2 SVGAGI. This CDR3 is built from 15 residues. The V segment lost 0 bases and the J segment 3 bases; nucleotides outside the gene matches: 3. The CDR3 loop is CASSYSPDRDTEAFF. The DNA of the CDR3 is TGTGCCAGCAGTTACTCCCCGGACAGGGACACTGAAGCTTTCTTT.